This T cell receptor beta chain was found in a study of cytomegalovirus exposure and HLA in healthy donors (dated by TCRdb to the late 2010s). In terms of the full investigation: According to an earlier analysis of 587 of the donors, about 190 million T cells yielded 90 million to 130 million unique TCR beta sequences and less than 300 Gb of sequence data. An early release covering 550 to 650 HLA-typed donors comprised approximately 290 gigabases of sequencing data and tens of millions of unique TCR sequences. Of the roughly 390 genotyped donors, 65% to 90% fell in the genetic ancestry cluster associated with self-reported Caucasian donors. The study aimed to test whether signatures of past pathogen exposure could be identified by cataloging public T cell receptors. The T cell repertoires of several hundred subjects were profiled by immunosequencing and related to cytomegalovirus serostatus. In addition to the first cohort of 666 subjects, a separate validation cohort of approximately 130 different subjects was used. High-throughput TCR immunosequencing, statistical association of individual TCRs with disease status, and machine learning were combined to predict cytomegalovirus infection status. To study patterns of TCR occurrence, a later analysis re-analyzed previously published TCR beta repertoires from 650 to 750 donors and added high-resolution HLA genotyping. The later analysis used no new phenotypic data to find candidate immune exposures, relying instead on TCR beta sequences and their occurrence across donors. An earlier analysis of some 600 of the donors applied high-throughput TCR beta sequencing to assess whether each TCR beta V gene segment acted as functional or pseudogenic. Donor age, sex, ethnicity and CMV serostatus were compiled alongside the repertoire data. Genome-wide SNP genotypes for about 65% of the roughly 670 donors were used in a later genetic analysis, which treated that subset as a discovery cohort. Every discovery cohort repertoire had been produced on one sequencing platform. Class I and class II HLA loci were covered by the typing at four-digit resolution. The number of donors typed differed by locus, with roughly 620-630 for A, B, C, DRB1 and DQB1, 522 for DQA1, over 600 for DPA1, and some 440 for DPB1. Roughly five DR-DQ haplotypes were treated as single units for association and clustering because of strong linkage in the cohort. Across some 400 genotyped donors of the cohort, an average of about 240,000 unique TCR beta nucleotide sequences per donor were sequenced, and roughly 18% of those sequences were non-productive.

The cohort consisted of some 670 healthy bone marrow donors. All cohort members were sampled while nominally healthy, although unrecorded immune exposures were likely present. The donor was CMV seropositive and was included in the group of 289 seropositive cohort members. Every donor gave a peripheral blood sample, and the peripheral blood mononuclear cells from that sample were used for TCR beta sequencing. Genomic DNA was extracted from the blood cell samples with the Qiagen DNeasy Blood Extraction Kit. General study outcomes and caveats: Most TCR sequences were seen in very few donors, while some public TCRs were found in many individuals. In the study, 164 TCR beta chains were listed as associated with cytomegalovirus. Because HLA typing was missing for some donors at each locus, association tests included only the typed subset. At a false discovery rate of 0.05, a later analysis linked around 17,000 TCR beta sequences to specific HLA alleles. Because counts were too low, approximately 15 rarely observed V segments, including chromosome 9 orphons, were excluded from the earlier analysis of some 540 of the donors. Some IMGT-functional V segments, including TRBV6-2 and TRBV6-3, could not be distinguished by the 87-base-pair reads and were therefore excluded. A further reported finding was that TCR beta sequences accurately predicted the HLA-A and HLA-B alleles for most subjects in the first cohort. In a later analysis, TCR association rates were found to vary across HLA loci, with the most associated TCRs seen for DRB1 alleles and the fewest for HLA-C alleles. A group of highly shared sequence variants was considered likely to be a technical artifact of the sequencing pipeline. The classifier was reported to diagnose cytomegalovirus status with high specificity and sensitivity in both the original and validation cohorts. In a later analysis, HLA-associated TCR beta chains were found to be more clonally expanded and to have lower generation probabilities than equally common non-associated chains. In vitro tests confirmed that a few of the cytomegalovirus-associated TCR beta chains recognize cytomegalovirus antigens. Assigning TCR associations to individual alleles was difficult when HLA alleles, especially DR and DQ, strongly co-occurred. In a later analysis, most CMV-associated TCR beta chains were found to appear HLA-restricted, with HLA associations seemingly driven largely by CMV exposure. Immune exposure information for the cohort was limited to CMV serostatus. In a later genetic analysis, a missense DCLRE1C variant was associated with V-gene and J-gene trimming of TCR beta chains, and the association was replicated in an independent cohort. An earlier analysis of some 560 of the donors showed that most TCR beta V segments appeared in productive rearrangements either about 87% or about 30% of the time, which broadly matched IMGT annotations. The cohort was sequenced for TCR beta chains only, and without alpha or paired-chain data the features that could be detected were limited. Sequencing depth was assumed to be roughly uniform across donors in the presence/absence analyses, though that assumption may not hold. A later genetic analysis reported fewer N-insertions in productive TCRs among donors in an Asian-associated ancestry cluster than the roughly 650-donor mean. Linkage disequilibrium might explain the correlated functional status among segregating V segments, but an unknown experimental factor could not be ruled out. According to the authors, the approach could potentially be generalized to other disease states and immunological phenotypes. A later analysis reported that several top co-occurrence clusters appeared linked to parvovirus B19, influenza, CMV and Epstein-Barr virus.

Library preparation was by the immunoSEQ multiplex PCR assay. For the multiplex PCR, a mixture combining 60 forward primers for TCR Vbeta segments and 13 reverse primers for TCR Jbeta segments was used. The CDR3 region of rearranged TCR beta genes was amplified from genomic DNA with a multiplex PCR assay. On the Illumina HiSeq System, the amplified TCR beta libraries were sequenced as 87-base-pair reads. The study's own analysis went as follows. A later analysis counted about 80 million unique TCR beta chains across the roughly 700 repertoires, and 10 million to 12 million of these chains were shared by at least two donors. Raw reads were error-corrected and collapsed into unique sequences with a nearest-neighbor algorithm that merged closely related sequences to remove PCR and sequencing errors. V, D and J gene segments were assigned by aligning CDR3 sequences to IMGT reference sequences. For a sequence to be retained, a match of at least six nucleotides was required to both a V gene segment and a J gene segment. Rearrangements were classified as productive when the CDR3 lacked stop codons and remained in frame with V and J, and all other rearrangements were classified as non-productive. CDR3 was defined by IMGT convention, running from the second conserved V-encoded cysteine to the conserved J-encoded phenylalanine. The earlier analysis of 587 of the donors excluded any sequence lacking an unambiguous match to a single V gene segment. In an earlier analysis of several hundred of the donors, V segments were called functional above 56.7% productive rearrangements and were called segregating when the between-donor standard deviation exceeded 5%. A statistical classification framework was built for diagnosing cytomegalovirus status from the catalog of TCR beta chain sequences. In a later analysis, TCR nucleotide sequences were compared against IMGT/GENE-DB human TR gene sequences so that V and J genes could be assigned. Using the TCRdist pipeline, a later analysis assigned CDR3 sequences along with most-parsimonious VDJ recombination scenarios. In a later analysis, each TCR beta chain was defined by its CDR3 amino acid sequence together with its V-gene family, and reads without a unique V-gene family were excluded. As a way to deal with suspected cross-contamination and a sequencing artifact, a later analysis dropped hundreds of nucleotide sequences that were highly shared and had low generation probability. A later analysis calculated a clonal expansion index for each public chain from normalized within-repertoire ranks of inferred template counts. In a later analysis, generation probabilities were computed with a VDJ recombination model fitted to out-of-frame rearrangements, and the resulting probabilities were checked against IGoR. In a later analysis, hypergeometric tests were used to score TCR-TCR, TCR-HLA and TCR-CMV co-occurrence, with a repertoire-size bias correction applied to TCR pairs. In a later analysis, false discovery rates were estimated by permuting HLA or CMV assignments 20 times. In a later analysis, co-occurring TCRs were grouped with DBSCAN, and TCRdist sequence similarity was added when clustering was performed within HLA-allele-positive subsets. Repertoires with fewer than 30,000 or more than 120,000 public chains were left out of co-occurrence clustering, as were four to six repertoires with anomalous nucleotide sharing. TCRdb holds this immuneACCESS table with in-frame rearrangements only. Some clones are missing; in checked studies, unresolved V genes explain under half, and the rest has no known cause. Clone size and V and J calls were adopted from that table, with D and trimming inferred from the DNA. The sample contains about 120,000 clones, 80% of them found a single time. Jointly, the top ten make up 8% to 9% of the sample.

Worth noting for this clone: Its target antigen remains unknown. No per-base quality is available; no much larger clone lies one base away.

Ends trimmed: V by 6 bases, J by 2 bases; bases unmatched to a gene: 3. The CDR3, from cysteine to phenylalanine, totals 14 residues. Only the CDR3 DNA is retained, 42 bases long and in frame from the first base. The germline V gene encodes CDR1 MGHDK and CDR2 SYGVNS. The receptor's source is a female donor in good health and CMV-seropositive. Sequencing was performed on PBMCs. The rearrangement combines TRBV25-1 with TRBJ1-5; 8 central nucleotides agree with TRBD1. The CDR3 amino acid sequence is: CASRGQGGNQPQHF. The base sequence is TGTGCCAGCAGAGGACAGGGCGGCAATCAGCCCCAGCATTTT.